The 20 T cell receptor beta chains listed next were all sequenced from one sample in a study of blood T cell repertoires in COVID-19. The repertoire was sequenced with immunoSEQ multiplex PCR; TCRdb's copy has only in-frame clones and lacks some. The sample includes 150,000 to 200,000 clones, approximately 91% of them seen just once. Input material: peripheral blood. Receptors were obtained from a young man with acute or convalescent COVID-19.

V and J are TRBV5-1 and TRBJ1-3; possibly TRBD1 for D (6 bases). The CDR3 length is 14 residues. Deletions cut 4 bases from V and 0 bases from J, with 8 bases between. Germline loops: CDR1 SGHRS, CDR2 YFSETQ. This chain's CDR3 is CASSADSSGNTIYF. The CDR3 nucleotides read TGCGCCAGCAGCGCGGACAGCTCTGGAAACACCATATATTTT.

The rearrangement uses TRBV27 and TRBJ1-2, with 9 bases aligning to TRBD1. The V and J ends lost 6 bases and 4 bases, in that order; junction bases with no gene match: 6. This CDR3 has 14 amino acids. From germline, CDR1 is MNHEY and CDR2 SMNVEV (reference sequence). This chain's CDR3 is CASSRTGEGYGYTF. DNA of the CDR3: TGTGCCAGCAGCAGGACAGGGGAGGGCTATGGCTACACCTTC.

The rearrangement uses TRBV19 and TRBJ2-1, with TRBD2 matching over 12 bases. With 3 bases clipped from V and 7 bases from J, the junction kept 10 bases outside the gene matches. From germline, CDR1 is LNHDA and CDR2 SQIVND (reference sequence). CDR3 size: 17 residues. The CDR3 sequence: CASSMGWGTSGLNEQFF. The CDR3 nucleotides read TGTGCCAGTAGTATGGGGTGGGGGACTAGCGGGCTAAATGAGCAGTTCTTC. The entire variable domain, with the rest obtained from reference TRBV19 and TRBJ2-1, is as follows: DGGITQSPKYLFRKEGQNVTLSCEQNLNHDAMYWYRQDPGQGLRLIYYSQIVNDFQKGDIAEGYSVSREKKESFPLTVTSAQKNPTAFYLCASSMGWGTSGLNEQFFGPGTRLTVL.

The genes are TRBV4-1 and TRBJ2-2; D perhaps matches TRBD2 (5 bases). This CDR3 contains 15 residues. Trimming cost V 0 bases and J 4 bases, with 9 bases left between them. The germline CDR1 and CDR2 sequences are MGHRA and YSYEKL. CDR3 sequence reads: CASSQEPGFTGELFF. CDR3 sequence (DNA): TGCGCCAGCAGCCAAGAGCCGGGGTTCACCGGGGAGCTGTTTTTT.

The V gene is TRBV7-9, the J gene TRBJ2-1; D is uncertain. Germline V gives CDR1 SEHNR, CDR2 FQNEAQ (reference sequence). Trimming cost V 5 bases and J 1 base, with 12 bases left between them. This CDR3 is 15 amino acids long. The CDR3 sequence is CASSEKRPSYNEQFF. DNA of the CDR3: TGTGCCAGCAGCGAGAAGAGGCCGTCCTACAATGAGCAGTTCTTC.

The genes are TRBV24-1 and TRBJ2-5, with D possibly matching TRBD2 (6 bases). The CDR3 spans 13 residues. V shed 9 bases and J shed 5 bases, with 15 bases lying between them. The germline gives CDR1 KGHDR, CDR2 SFDVKD. CDR3 protein: CATSTGTGETQYF. CDR3 in DNA: TGTGCCACCTCCACCGGGACTGGGGAGACCCAGTACTTC.

As for this clone: Other DNA sequences of this sample code for an identical CDR3. The chain couples TRBV2 to TRBJ1-2; TRBD1 matches at 10 bases. V shed 1 base, J shed 3 bases, and the junction held 2 bases outside the gene matches. The CDR3 is 15 amino acids. Germline V lookup: CDR1 SNHLY, CDR2 FYNNEI. The CDR3 spells CASSEGTGGDYGYTF. As DNA, the CDR3 is TGTGCCAGCAGTGAAGGGACAGGGGGGGACTATGGCTACACCTTC.

The chain joins TRBV5-8 to TRBJ1-1, with D perhaps matching TRBD1 (6 bases). Per germline, CDR1 SGHTS and CDR2 YDEGEE. Trimming removed 4 bases at V and 0 bases at J, with 13 bases between. The CDR3 is made up of 15 amino acids. CDR3 sequence reads: CASSRQVSMNTEAFF. The CDR3 DNA is TGTGCCAGCAGCCGACAGGTCTCCATGAACACTGAAGCTTTCTTT.

The sample holds one count of this clone. The chain joins TRBV24-1 to TRBJ2-2; 8 nucleotides agree with TRBD1. After removal of 1 base from V and 6 bases from J, the junction contained 6 bases not matched to a gene. Germline V gene lookup returns CDR1 KGHDR and CDR2 SFDVKD. The CDR3 runs 16 residues. CDR3 DNA: TGTGCCACCAGTGATTTCGGACAGGGAGCCGCCGGGGAGCTGTTTTTT. This encodes CATSDFGQGAAGELFF.

CDR3 sequence reads: CASSLAMIQGRTEAFF. The CDR3 nucleotides are TGTGCCAGCAGCTTGGCTATGATACAGGGCCGGACTGAAGCTTTCTTT. The gene calls are TRBV5-4 and TRBJ1-1; D is possibly TRBD1 (6 bases). The germline V gene has CDR1 SGHNT and CDR2 YYREEE (reference sequence). The CDR3 has 16 residues. Deletions cut 0 bases from V and 5 bases from J, with 17 bases between.

V and J are TRBV19 and TRBJ1-2, with unresolved D. V lost 2 bases and J lost 2, with 18 bases in between. CDR3 size: 17 residues. The germline V gene has CDR1 LNHDA and CDR2 SQIVND (reference sequence). The CDR3 spells CASSIRNFRTGNYGYTF. CDR3 in DNA: TGTGCCAGTAGTATAAGAAATTTTCGGACGGGAAACTATGGCTACACCTTC.

This clone was counted once. DNA for the CDR3: TGTGCCAGCAGTCGGACAGGGGGCTGGCAAAATCAGCCCCAGCATTTT. Translation: CASSRTGGWQNQPQHF. The rearrangement joins TRBV27 to TRBJ1-5; 11 nucleotides match TRBD1. Per the germline V gene, CDR1 is MNHEY and CDR2 is SMNVEV (reference sequence). The CDR3 runs to 16 residues. With V trimmed by 5 bases and J by 4 bases, 7 bases remained unmatched.

In this sample, this clone turned up once. This chain links TRBV18 with TRBJ1-5; D call uncertain. V lost 3 bases and J 7 bases, leaving 16 bases between the germline ends. Germline CDR1 is KGHSH and CDR2 is LQKENI. The CDR3 is 15 amino acids. The chain's CDR3 is CASSPSSGRQQPQHF. The CDR3, as DNA: TGTGCCAGCTCACCCTCGTCAGGTCGGCAGCAGCCCCAGCATTTT.

This rearrangement joins TRBV9 to TRBJ2-5; possible D gene TRBD2, 6 bases. Germline assignment: CDR1 SGDLS and CDR2 YYNGEE. V was pared by 4 bases and J by 5 bases, with 15 bases between. The CDR3 extends over 14 amino acids. The CDR3, as DNA: TGTGCCAGCAGCCCGGCCCAGGCGGGGGAGACCCAGTACTTC. It encodes CASSPAQAGETQYF.

The CDR3 DNA reads TGTGCCAGCAGTGGAGGACACCGTCAGCCCCAGCATTTT. Its translation is CASSGGHRQPQHF. The chain is built from TRBV25-1 and TRBJ1-5; D might be TRBD1 (5 bases). Per germline, CDR1 MGHDK and CDR2 SYGVNS. V lost 4 bases, J lost 6 bases, and 10 bases lay in between. The CDR3 has 13 amino acids.

This clone was counted between two and nine times. The chain carries TRBV2 and TRBJ2-2, with 7 bases lining up with TRBD1. J gave up 5 bases and V 2 bases, and 2 bases lay outside the gene matches. There are 14 residues in the CDR3. Germline assignment: CDR1 SNHLY and CDR2 FYNNEI. In nucleotides, the CDR3 is TGTGCCAGCAGTGAACGGACAGGAACCGGGGAGCTGTTTTTT. Translated, it gives CASSERTGTGELFF.

V gene TRBV7-6 combines with J gene TRBJ2-1; 7 bases agree with TRBD2. This CDR3 is 19 amino acids long. Germline CDR1 reads SGHVS; CDR2 reads FNYEAQ. Unmatched junction bases numbered 14, after V lost 3 bases and J lost 0 bases. The CDR3 region has the DNA TGTGCCAGCAGCTTCTGGGGACTACGGGCCCGGAGCTCCTACAATGAGCAGTTCTTC. Its protein product is CASSFWGLRARSSYNEQFF.

This clone occurred once. This CDR3 reads CASRETDEQYF. In DNA, the CDR3 is TGTGCCAGCAGAGAGACAGACGAGCAGTACTTC. V and J are TRBV6-5 and TRBJ2-7; tentatively, D is TRBD1 (5 bases). The ends were cut back, 6 bases at V and 5 bases at J, with 8 bases in the middle. The V gene's germline CDR1 is MNHEY and CDR2 SVGAGI. This CDR3 spans 11 amino acids.

The J gene is TRBJ1-1, the V gene TRBV2; 7 positions match TRBD1. Germline V CDR1 and CDR2: SNHLY, FYNNEI. This CDR3 has 15 residues. V shed 6 bases, J shed 1 base, and the junction held 8 bases outside the gene matches. CDR3 in amino acids: CASSQNRQGNTEAFF. The CDR3 nucleotides read TGTGCCAGCAGCCAGAACCGACAGGGGAACACTGAAGCTTTCTTT.

This clone came up a few times. This chain joins TRBV21-1 and TRBJ2-2; the tabulated D call, TRBD2, remains unverified against the DNA. TRBV21-1 is noted as a pseudogene. The CDR3 sequence is 20 residues long. CDR3 protein: CASTFGRNRAQRGNTGELFF. DNA for the CDR3: TGTGCCAGCACCTTTGGGCGGAACAGGGCCCAGCGGGGGAACACCGGGGAGCTGTTTTTT.